This TCR beta chain was sequenced for a study of cytomegalovirus exposure and HLA in healthy donors. Study-wide results and caveats: In an earlier analysis, most TCR beta V segments were productive about 87% or about 30% of the time.

As regards this clone: As yet, its antigen is unknown.

The PCR employed 60 Vbeta primers together with 13 Jbeta primers. Produced via immunoSEQ multiplex PCR; TCRdb's table is partial and in-frame only. There are under 200,000 clones in the sample, with under 2.5% held by the top ten. Germline V gene data show CDR1 as LGHNA and CDR2 as YSLEER. Trimming left V 1 base short and J 4 bases short, with 11 bases between. The CDR3 runs 15 residues. The origin of this receptor is a man aged 25-40 years in good health and CMV-seronegative. The chain recombines TRBV4-3 with TRBJ1-3; weak D call: TRBD1 (5 bases). Sequenced input: PBMCs. CDR3 in DNA: TGCGCCAGCAGCCAAGCCGGGACTGAGGGAAACACCATATATTTT. Amino acid sequence: CASSQAGTEGNTIYF.